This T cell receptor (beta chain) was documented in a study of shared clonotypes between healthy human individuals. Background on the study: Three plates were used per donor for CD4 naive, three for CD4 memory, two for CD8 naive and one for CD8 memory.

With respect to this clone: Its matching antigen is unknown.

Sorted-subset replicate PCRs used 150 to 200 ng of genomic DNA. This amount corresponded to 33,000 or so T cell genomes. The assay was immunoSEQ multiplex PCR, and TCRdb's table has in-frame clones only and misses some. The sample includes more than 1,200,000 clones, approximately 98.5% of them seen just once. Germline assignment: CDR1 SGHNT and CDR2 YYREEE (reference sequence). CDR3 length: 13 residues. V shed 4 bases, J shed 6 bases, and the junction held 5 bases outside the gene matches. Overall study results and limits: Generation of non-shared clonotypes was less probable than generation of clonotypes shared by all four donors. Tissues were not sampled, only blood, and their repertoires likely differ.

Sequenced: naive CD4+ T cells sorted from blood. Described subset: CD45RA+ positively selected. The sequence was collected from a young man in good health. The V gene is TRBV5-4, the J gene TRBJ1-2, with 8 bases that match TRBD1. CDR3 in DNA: TGTGCCAGCAGCGTTCAGGGGGCGGATGGCTACACCTTC. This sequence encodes CASSVQGADGYTF.